These 30 T cell receptor beta chains came from one sample sequenced in a study of T cells in localized non-small cell lung cancer. TCRdb's copy holds only in-frame clones and misses some; the assay was immunoSEQ multiplex PCR. This sample yields tens of thousands of clones, of which approximately 81% are seen a single time; around a sixth belongs to the top ten. The sample in question was PBMCs, obtained before any cancer treatment. Source of these receptors: a woman aged 35-75 years with stage II squamous cell lung carcinoma.

V and J are TRBV6-1 and TRBJ1-1; D not resolved. CDR1 is MNHNS, CDR2 SASEGT, per germline. Trimming took 5 bases from V and 1 from J, leaving 11 bases between them. The length of the CDR3 is 14 residues. Written as DNA, the CDR3 is TGTGCCAGCAGTCACGGACCCGCGAACACTGAAGCTTTCTTT. Its protein is CASSHGPANTEAFF.

CDR3 nucleotide sequence: TGTGCCAGCAGTCCCCGACAGACCGGGGATACGCAGTATTTT. This translates into CASSPRQTGDTQYF. The chain has TRBV27 and TRBJ2-3; D might be TRBD1 (5 bases). V gave up 5 bases and J gave up 6 bases, with 15 bases separating them. The V gene's germline CDR1 is MNHEY and CDR2 SMNVEV (reference sequence). This CDR3 comprises 14 residues.

The chain joins TRBV28 to TRBJ2-5; TRBD2 aligns across 11 bases. The CDR3 spans 15 residues. V shed 2 bases, J shed 7 bases, and the junction held 6 bases outside the gene matches. Germline values: CDR1 MDHEN, CDR2 SYDVKM. The CDR3 protein is CASSLPSGGKGTQYF. In nucleotides, the CDR3 is TGTGCCAGCAGTTTACCTAGCGGGGGGAAAGGGACCCAGTACTTC.

This sequence joins TRBV28 and TRBJ2-5; 8 bases align to TRBD1. Germline values: CDR1 MDHEN, CDR2 SYDVKM. CDR3 length: 14 amino acids. Trimming took 3 bases from V and 3 from J; bases not matched to a gene: 3. The CDR3 bases are TGTGCCAGCAGTTTGGCAGGGGGCAAAGAGACCCAGTACTTC. This translates into CASSLAGGKETQYF.

This chain uses TRBV19 with TRBJ1-2, with D possibly being TRBD1 (6 bases). Per germline, CDR1 LNHDA and CDR2 SQIVND (reference sequence). The CDR3 sequence is 15 residues long. Trimming removed 4 bases from V and 2 bases from J, with 14 bases in between. This CDR3 is CASSKAGTSNYGYTF. DNA of the CDR3: TGTGCCAGTAGTAAGGCCGGGACAAGCAACTATGGCTACACCTTC.

This clone has a handful of counts. The rearrangement joins TRBV11-2 to TRBJ2-2, with 7 bases that match TRBD1. The germline V gene has CDR1 SGHAT and CDR2 FQNNGV. This CDR3 has 15 amino acids. V shed 2 bases and J 4 bases; nucleotides not matched to a gene: 4. For the CDR3, the DNA is TGTGCCAGCAGCTTAACCGCAGGGGGCACCGGGGAGCTGTTTTTT. Its protein product is CASSLTAGGTGELFF. Complete variable domain (other parts from reference TRBV11-2 and TRBJ2-2): EAGVAQSPRYKIIEKRQSVAFWCNPISGHATLYWYQQILGQGPKLLIQFQNNGVVDDSQLPKDRFSAERLKGVDSTLKIQPAKLEDSAVYLCASSLTAGGTGELFFGEGSRLTVL.

Only a few counts were recorded for this clone. The rearrangement joins TRBV5-6 to TRBJ1-2; D call uncertain. Germline V gene data show CDR1 as SGHDT and CDR2 as YYEEEE. The V end was cut by 2 bases, the J end by 1 base, with 9 bases between. CDR3 length: 14 amino acids. The CDR3 sequence is CASSFWESNYGYTF. The CDR3, as DNA: TGTGCCAGCAGCTTTTGGGAGAGTAACTATGGCTACACCTTC.

V gene TRBV27 combines with J gene TRBJ2-7; 8 bases line up with TRBD1. Germline lookup yields CDR1 MNHEY and CDR2 SMNVEV (reference sequence). The CDR3 runs 15 residues. With 8 bases clipped from V and 0 bases from J, the junction kept 9 bases outside the gene matches. The CDR3 DNA follows: TGTGCCAGCCTCCCTTTAGGGACAGGCTCCTACGAGCAGTACTTC. Amino acids: CASLPLGTGSYEQYF.

This chain connects TRBV4-1 to TRBJ1-1; D is ambiguous. This CDR3 comprises 15 residues. Deletions cut 0 bases from V and 3 bases from J, with 11 bases between. Germline-derived CDR1 and CDR2 are MGHRA and YSYEKL. The CDR3 region has the DNA TGCGCCAGCAGCCAAGATTGGCGTGGGGACACTGAAGCTTTCTTT. Translating it yields CASSQDWRGDTEAFF.

The rearrangement links TRBV6-5 to TRBJ2-3; 8 positions agree with TRBD2. V shed 6 bases, J shed 4 bases, and the junction held 3 bases outside the gene matches. The CDR3 runs to 13 residues. Germline CDR1 reads MNHEY; CDR2 reads SVGAGI. The CDR3 DNA reads TGTGCCAGCAGACGGGGACTAGCAGATACGCAGTATTTT. Translation: CASRRGLADTQYF.

This clone showed up just once. The genes are TRBV6-5 and TRBJ2-7, with TRBD1 matching over 8 bases. The length of the CDR3 is 14 residues. V lost 5 bases, J lost 2 bases, and 5 bases stayed unmatched. Per the germline V gene, CDR1 is MNHEY and CDR2 is SVGAGI. The CDR3 is CASSADRGTYEQYF. DNA of the CDR3: TGTGCCAGCAGTGCCGACAGGGGAACCTACGAGCAGTACTTC.

This clone was observed once. The chain couples TRBV15 to TRBJ1-1; D uncertain. V was pared by 8 bases and J by 2 bases, with 12 bases between. This CDR3 has 13 amino acids. The germline CDR1 and CDR2 sequences are LNHNV and YYDKDF (reference sequence). In DNA form, the CDR3 reads TGTGCCACCTCAGCCGGTTTTAACACTGAAGCTTTCTTT. This gives the protein CATSAGFNTEAFF.

The CDR3 region has the DNA TGTGCCATCGGGGACAGGGGGGGGAACACTGAAGCTTTCTTT. Its protein is CAIGDRGGNTEAFF. V is TRBV10-3 and J is TRBJ1-1; TRBD1 matches 11 bases. The J segment lost 1 base and the V segment lost 8 bases, leaving 3 bases of the junction unmatched. The CDR3 has 14 residues. Germline V gives CDR1 ENHRY, CDR2 SYGVKD.

The chain links TRBV7-8 to TRBJ2-3; tentatively, D is TRBD1 (7 bases). CDR3 length equals 14 residues. Trimming took off 5 bases at V and 5 bases at J, with 14 bases between the two ends. CDR1 and CDR2 (germline): SGHVS, FQNEAQ. The CDR3 DNA sequence: TGTGCCAGCAGCCACGCGGGACAGCTAGATACGCAGTATTTT. Translated: CASSHAGQLDTQYF.

V and J are TRBV29-1 and TRBJ2-1, with D possibly being TRBD1 (6 bases). Germline CDR1 is SQVTM and CDR2 is ANQGSEA. The CDR3 spans 14 residues. Trimming cost V 4 bases and J 6 bases, with 16 bases left between them. The CDR3 sequence is CSVVQAGAPNEQFF. The CDR3 coding sequence is TGCAGCGTTGTTCAGGCAGGGGCCCCCAATGAGCAGTTCTTC.

J is TRBJ2-7 and V is TRBV30; 8 nucleotides agree with TRBD2. Germline assignment: CDR1 GTSNPN and CDR2 SVGIG (reference sequence). Trimming at V came to 5 bases and at J to 6 bases, leaving 18 bases not matched to a gene. The CDR3 has 16 residues. The CDR3 DNA reads TGTGCCTGGGACCGGGGGGGCCGTCTAGCGGAAGCCGAGCAGTACTTC. Its protein product is CAWDRGGRLAEAEQYF.

The gene calls are TRBV7-2 and TRBJ2-1; TRBD2 agrees at 7 bases. This CDR3 region has 15 residues. CDR1 is SGHTA, CDR2 FQGNSA, per germline. Losses at the gene ends were 1 base for V and 6 bases for J; bases not matched to a gene: 6. The DNA of the CDR3 is TGTGCCAGCAGCTTAGTAGGGAGGGGCGGCAATGAGCAGTTCTTC. As protein: CASSLVGRGGNEQFF. Variable domain in full (rest from reference TRBV7-2 and TRBJ2-1): GAGVSQSPSNKVTEKGKDVELRCDPISGHTALYWYRQSLGQGLEFLIYFQGNSAPDKSGLPSDRFSAERTGGSVSTLTIQRTQQEDSAVYLCASSLVGRGGNEQFFGPGTRLTVL.

The chain combines TRBV4-1 with TRBJ2-1; 11 positions match TRBD2. V lost 0 bases, J lost 9 bases, and 7 bases stayed unmatched. This CDR3 has 16 amino acids. Germline V gene data show CDR1 as MGHRA and CDR2 as YSYEKL. The CDR3 here is CASSQEKTSGEGEQFF. The CDR3 nucleotides are TGCGCCAGCAGCCAAGAGAAGACTAGCGGGGAGGGTGAGCAGTTCTTC.

This chain uses TRBV6-5 with TRBJ1-2, with D possibly matching TRBD1 (5 bases). The CDR3 sequence is 15 residues long. The ends were cut back, 5 bases at V and 4 bases at J, with 17 bases in the middle. The germline CDR1 and CDR2 sequences are MNHEY and SVGAGI. CDR3 DNA sequence: TGTGCCAGCAGTCCCCCCTTTGGGGGTCCCTATGGCTACACCTTC. Translation: CASSPPFGGPYGYTF.

The chain carries TRBV10-3 and TRBJ2-5; TRBD2 matches at 8 bases. CDR3 length: 15 residues. The J segment lost 2 bases and the V segment lost 0 bases, leaving 2 bases of the junction unmatched. Germline-derived CDR1 and CDR2 are ENHRY and SYGVKD. The CDR3 loop is CAISESTSGQETQYF. Here the CDR3 DNA reads TGTGCCATCAGTGAGTCTACTAGCGGTCAAGAGACCCAGTACTTC.

V gene TRBV10-3 combines with J gene TRBJ2-1, with TRBD2 as a possible D gene (5 bases). This CDR3 spans 14 amino acids. Trimming shortened V by 3 bases and J by 8 bases, and 14 bases separated the two germline ends. From germline, CDR1 is ENHRY and CDR2 SYGVKD. This chain's CDR3 is CAISDSRNGDEQFF. The CDR3 DNA reads TGTGCCATCAGTGACTCCAGGAACGGGGATGAGCAGTTCTTC.

This clone appeared a single time. The rearrangement links TRBV9 to TRBJ1-4; TRBD1 matches at 8 bases. The CDR3 extends over 18 amino acids. Germline CDR1 reads SGDLS; CDR2 reads YYNGEE. The J segment lost 3 bases and the V segment lost 0 bases, leaving 10 bases of the junction unmatched. Here the CDR3 DNA reads TGTGCCAGCAGCGTAGCCGCTTCAGGGGGCCCCTCTAATGAAAAACTGTTTTTT. Its protein product is CASSVAASGGPSNEKLFF.

The V and J genes are TRBV15 and TRBJ1-4, with a possible D match to TRBD1 (5 bases). Trimming left V 0 bases short and J 6 bases short, with 14 bases between. This CDR3 contains 16 residues. Germline V gene lookup returns CDR1 LNHNV and CDR2 YYDKDF (reference sequence). This CDR3 is CATSREGWGGDEKLFF. CDR3 bases: TGTGCCACCAGCAGAGAAGGATGGGGGGGAGATGAAAAACTGTTTTTT. The full variable domain, in which reference TRBV15 and TRBJ1-4 provide the parts outside the CDR3, is DAMVIQNPRYQVTQFGKPVTLSCSQTLNHNVMYWYQQKSSQAPKLLFHYYDKDFNNEADTPDNFQSRRPNTSFCFLDIRSPGLGDTAMYLCATSREGWGGDEKLFFGSGTQLSVL.

The genes are TRBV7-2 and TRBJ2-7; 8 nucleotides align to TRBD2. Germline CDR1 and CDR2: SGHTA and FQGNSA. This CDR3 has 15 residues. The trim removed 2 bases at V and 0 bases at J, leaving 3 bases unmatched. CDR3 bases: TGTGCCAGCAGCTTACTAGCGGGTAGCTCCTACGAGCAGTACTTC. Translation gives CASSLLAGSSYEQYF.

The chain combines TRBV11-2 with TRBJ1-1; D is possibly TRBD1 (6 bases). The CDR3 extends over 13 amino acids. V was cut by 6 bases and J by 4 bases, with 12 bases left in between. In germline, CDR1 is SGHAT, CDR2 FQNNGV. CDR3 sequence reads: CASSWSGATEAFF. The CDR3 nucleotides are TGTGCCAGCAGTTGGTCAGGGGCCACTGAAGCTTTCTTT.

This clone was counted between two and nine times. The rearrangement joins TRBV19 to TRBJ2-2; D gene uncertain. The V end was cut by 1 base, the J end by 5 bases, with 17 bases between. The CDR3 extends over 17 amino acids. From germline, CDR1 is LNHDA and CDR2 SQIVND (reference sequence). The CDR3 sequence: CASSIGWTRMRTGELFF. As DNA, the CDR3 is TGTGCCAGTAGTATAGGCTGGACCAGAATGAGAACCGGGGAGCTGTTTTTT.

CDR3 sequence (DNA): TGTGCCAGCAGCCAAGAAGGGTCGCGGGGGGGCTCCTACAATGAGCAGTTCTTC. It yields the protein CASSQEGSRGGSYNEQFF. The genes are TRBV4-2 and TRBJ2-1, with TRBD2 matching 9 bases. The CDR3 spans 18 residues. Germline assignment: CDR1 LGHNA and CDR2 YNFKEQ. V shed 0 bases, J shed 0 bases, and the junction held 6 bases outside the gene matches.

This clone was found once. The V gene is TRBV11-2, the J gene TRBJ2-7, with a weak D call TRBD2 (7 bases). The CDR3 loop spans 15 amino acids. CDR1 is SGHAT and CDR2 is FQNNGV in the germline V gene. V was clipped by 0 bases and J by 2 bases, with 11 bases between them. In DNA, the CDR3 is TGTGCCAGCAGCTTAGACGGGGGGCACCCCTACGAGCAGTACTTC. This translates into CASSLDGGHPYEQYF. Using reference TRBV11-2 and TRBJ2-7 for the parts outside the CDR3, the full variable domain is EAGVAQSPRYKIIEKRQSVAFWCNPISGHATLYWYQQILGQGPKLLIQFQNNGVVDDSQLPKDRFSAERLKGVDSTLKIQPAKLEDSAVYLCASSLDGGHPYEQYFGPGTRLTVT.

This chain connects TRBV30 to TRBJ2-7; no firm D call. V was cut by 0 bases and J by 0 bases, with 15 bases left in between. The CDR3 totals 16 residues. Germline loops: CDR1 GTSNPN, CDR2 SVGIG (reference sequence). CDR3 protein: CAWSVSFPVLSYEQYF. The CDR3 region has the DNA TGTGCCTGGAGTGTAAGCTTTCCTGTCCTCTCCTACGAGCAGTACTTC.

This clone was recorded once. J is TRBJ2-5 and V is TRBV2, with D tentatively TRBD2 (5 bases). This CDR3 spans 15 amino acids. CDR1 is SNHLY, CDR2 FYNNEI, per germline. Deletions cut 6 bases from V and 0 bases from J, with 14 bases between. In DNA form, the CDR3 reads TGTGCCAGCAGGGGGTCCCAAGCGGACCAAGAGACCCAGTACTTC. This translates into CASRGSQADQETQYF.